This TCR beta chain was found in a study of response to subunit inactivated influenza vaccine. Deletions cut 5 bases from V and 4 bases from J, with 14 bases between. Germline V gene data show CDR1 as MNHNS and CDR2 as SASEGT. This CDR3 has 15 amino acids. MiXCR, applied by TCRdb to the RT-PCR reads, yields one record per CDR3 protein. The repertoire holds roughly 780,000 distinct CDR3 sequences, with approximately 17% as singletons. Study-wide points: Researchers suggested that each seasonal influenza vaccination recruits few new T cells.

The sample holds a few counts of this clonotype. Its matching antigen is unknown. The rearrangement links TRBV6-1 to TRBJ2-2, with D perhaps assigned TRBD1 or TRBD2 (6 bases each). This receptor was obtained from a man in his forties or fifties who received an inactivated influenza vaccine. The sequences come from PBMCs from blood, collected 4 to 6 days after vaccination. CDR3 protein: CASSRGAGTTGELFF. The CDR3, as DNA: TGTGCCAGCAGTAGGGGGGCAGGCACCACCGGGGAGCTGTTTTTT.